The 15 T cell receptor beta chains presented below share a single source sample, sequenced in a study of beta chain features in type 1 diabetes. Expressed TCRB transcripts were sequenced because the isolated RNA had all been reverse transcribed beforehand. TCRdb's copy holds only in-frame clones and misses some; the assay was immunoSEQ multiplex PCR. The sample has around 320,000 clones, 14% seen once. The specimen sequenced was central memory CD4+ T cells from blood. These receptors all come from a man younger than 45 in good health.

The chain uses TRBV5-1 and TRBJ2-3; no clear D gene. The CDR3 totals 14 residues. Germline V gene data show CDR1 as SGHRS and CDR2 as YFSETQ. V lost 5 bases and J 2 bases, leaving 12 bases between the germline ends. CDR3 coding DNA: TGCGCCAGCAGTATGGGCAAAAACACAGATACGCAGTATTTT. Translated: CASSMGKNTDTQYF.

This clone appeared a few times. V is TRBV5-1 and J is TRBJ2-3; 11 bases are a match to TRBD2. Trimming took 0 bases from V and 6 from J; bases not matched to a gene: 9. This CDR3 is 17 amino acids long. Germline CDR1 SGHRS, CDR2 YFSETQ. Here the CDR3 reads CASSLASLAGGGDTQYF. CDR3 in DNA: TGCGCCAGCAGCTTGGCTTCTCTAGCGGGAGGCGGGGATACGCAGTATTTT.

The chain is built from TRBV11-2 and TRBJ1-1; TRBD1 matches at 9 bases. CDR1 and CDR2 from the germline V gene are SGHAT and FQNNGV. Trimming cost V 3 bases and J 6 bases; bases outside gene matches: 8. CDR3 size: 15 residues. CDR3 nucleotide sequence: TGTGCCAGCAGCTTGTCCCACAGGGGGCTGGCTGAAGCTTTCTTT. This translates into CASSLSHRGLAEAFF. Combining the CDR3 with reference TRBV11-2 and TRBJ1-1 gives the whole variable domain EAGVAQSPRYKIIEKRQSVAFWCNPISGHATLYWYQQILGQGPKLLIQFQNNGVVDDSQLPKDRFSAERLKGVDSTLKIQPAKLEDSAVYLCASSLSHRGLAEAFFGQGTRLTVV.

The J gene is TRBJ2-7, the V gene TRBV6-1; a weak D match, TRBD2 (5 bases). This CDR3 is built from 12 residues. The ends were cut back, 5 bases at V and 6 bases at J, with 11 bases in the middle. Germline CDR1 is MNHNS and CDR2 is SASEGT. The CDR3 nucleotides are TGTGCCAGCAGTTTCGGACTCTCCGAGCAGTACTTC. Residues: CASSFGLSEQYF.

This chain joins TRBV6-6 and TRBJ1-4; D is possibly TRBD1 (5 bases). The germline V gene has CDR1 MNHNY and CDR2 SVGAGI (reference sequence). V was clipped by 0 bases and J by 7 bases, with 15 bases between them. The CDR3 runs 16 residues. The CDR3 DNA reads TGTGCCAGCAGTTACTCGCGGGGTATGGGGCCTGAAAAACTGTTTTTT. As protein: CASSYSRGMGPEKLFF.

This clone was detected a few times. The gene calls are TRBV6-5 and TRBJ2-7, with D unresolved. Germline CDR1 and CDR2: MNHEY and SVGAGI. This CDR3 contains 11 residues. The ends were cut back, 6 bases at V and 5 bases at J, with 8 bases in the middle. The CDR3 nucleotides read TGTGCCAGCAGGAAATGGGACGAGCAGTACTTC. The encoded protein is CASRKWDEQYF.

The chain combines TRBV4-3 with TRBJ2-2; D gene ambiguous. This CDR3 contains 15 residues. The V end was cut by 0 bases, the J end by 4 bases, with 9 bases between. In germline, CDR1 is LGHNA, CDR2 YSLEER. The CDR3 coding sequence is TGCGCCAGCAGCCAAGATCGCGGAACCACCGGGGAGCTGTTTTTT. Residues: CASSQDRGTTGELFF.

The CDR3 bases are TGTGCCAGCAGAAACGGGGCCGCCGGCACCGGGGAGCTGTTTTTT. Translation: CASRNGAAGTGELFF. The V gene is TRBV7-6, the J gene TRBJ2-2; possibly TRBD1 or TRBD2 for D (5 bases each). Trimming cost V 6 bases and J 4 bases, with 15 bases left between them. CDR3 length: 15 amino acids. Germline lookup yields CDR1 SGHVS and CDR2 FNYEAQ.

CDR3 protein: CASSRDFASTDTQYF. For the CDR3, the DNA is TGCGCCAGCAGCCGGGACTTTGCTAGCACAGATACGCAGTATTTT. The V call is TRBV4-1, the J call TRBJ2-3, with D tentatively TRBD2 (6 bases). The V end lost 4 bases, the J end lost 0 bases, and 11 bases lay between the germline ends. The CDR3 has 15 amino acids. Looked up from germline, CDR1 is MGHRA and CDR2 is YSYEKL.

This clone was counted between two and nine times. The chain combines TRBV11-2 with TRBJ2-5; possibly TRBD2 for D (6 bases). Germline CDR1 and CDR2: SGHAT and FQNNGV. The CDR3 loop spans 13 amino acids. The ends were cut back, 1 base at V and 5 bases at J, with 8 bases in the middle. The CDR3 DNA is TGTGCCAGCAGCTTAGGCGGGGCGGAGACCCAGTACTTC. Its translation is CASSLGGAETQYF.

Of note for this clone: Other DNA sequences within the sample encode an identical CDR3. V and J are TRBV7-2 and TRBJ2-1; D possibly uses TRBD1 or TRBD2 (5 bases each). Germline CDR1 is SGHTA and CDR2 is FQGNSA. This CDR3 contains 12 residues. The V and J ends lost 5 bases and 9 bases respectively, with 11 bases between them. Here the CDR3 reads CASSLPGGEQFF. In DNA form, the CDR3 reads TGTGCCAGCAGCCTTCCTGGGGGTGAGCAGTTCTTC.

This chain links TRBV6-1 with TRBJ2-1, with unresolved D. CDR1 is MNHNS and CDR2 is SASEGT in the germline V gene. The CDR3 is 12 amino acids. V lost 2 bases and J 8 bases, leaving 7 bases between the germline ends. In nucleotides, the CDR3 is TGTGCCAGCAGTGAAACAGCAGATGAGCAGTTCTTC. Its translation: CASSETADEQFF.

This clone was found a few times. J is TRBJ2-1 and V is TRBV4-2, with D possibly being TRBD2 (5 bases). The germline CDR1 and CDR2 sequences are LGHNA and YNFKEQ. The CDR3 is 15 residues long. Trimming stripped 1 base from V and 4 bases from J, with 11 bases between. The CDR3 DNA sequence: TGTGCCAGCAGCCAAGTACGAGGGAAGTACAATGAGCAGTTCTTC. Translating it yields CASSQVRGKYNEQFF.

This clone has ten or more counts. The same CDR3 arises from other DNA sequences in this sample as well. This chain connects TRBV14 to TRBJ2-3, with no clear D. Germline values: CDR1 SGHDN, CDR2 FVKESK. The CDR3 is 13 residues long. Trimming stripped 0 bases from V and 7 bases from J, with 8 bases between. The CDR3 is CASSQDPPYTQYF. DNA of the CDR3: TGTGCCAGCAGCCAAGATCCCCCCTATACGCAGTATTTT.

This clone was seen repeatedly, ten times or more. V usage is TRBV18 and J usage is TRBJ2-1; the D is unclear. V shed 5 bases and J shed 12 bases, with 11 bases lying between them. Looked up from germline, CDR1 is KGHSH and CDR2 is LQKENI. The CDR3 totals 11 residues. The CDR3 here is CASSIDVGQFF. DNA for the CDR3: TGTGCCAGCTCAATCGACGTGGGGCAGTTCTTC.